This T cell receptor (beta chain) emerged from a study of monozygotic twins with inflammatory bowel disease. The CDR3 spans 20 residues. Germline lookup yields CDR1 LNHNV and CDR2 YYDKDF (reference sequence). TCRdb processed the 5' RACE reads again and assigns one entry to each CDR3 protein, with no DNA. The sample has more than 95,000 distinct CDR3 sequences; the top ten hold more than 1.5%. This chain joins TRBV15 and TRBJ2-7; TCRdb gives TRBD1 as the D gene, but with no DNA this cannot be confirmed. The TCR originated in a human donor with ulcerative colitis or Crohn's disease, or a healthy co-twin of an affected twin (not recorded which). Sequenced input: blood. CDR3 residues: CATSTDRAGQGVRFAYEQYF.